This T cell receptor beta chain was observed in a study of T cells after somatic rescue of genetic block. This CDR3 is built from 17 residues. The repertoire was sequenced with immunoSEQ multiplex PCR; TCRdb's copy has only in-frame clones and lacks some. The sample has under 150,000 clones, about nine tenths seen once. The sample taken for sequencing was peripheral blood mononuclear cells (PBMCs). This sequence was found in a woman under 30. The genes are TRBV21-1 and TRBJ1-5. TRBV21-1 is reported as a pseudogene. DNA for the CDR3: TGTGCCAGCAGCCGAGGGGTCAGGGAGCCTAGCAATCAGCCCCAGCATTTT. Translation gives CASSRGVREPSNQPQHF.